Shown below are 31 T cell receptor beta chains from a single sample sequenced in a study of patients and donors after allogeneic stem cell transplantation. A single record per CDR3 protein comes from TCRdb applying MiXCR to the RT-PCR reads. The sample has roughly 960,000 distinct CDR3 sequences; more than 15% are singletons. The sample taken for sequencing was blood, either unsorted or a sorted T cell fraction (not recorded which). Receptors originate from a human donor who was either an allogeneic HSCT recipient or a stem cell or donor lymphocyte infusion donor (not recorded which). It is not recorded whose cells these are; they may come from a transplant donor.

The chain recombines TRBV18 with TRBJ2-1, with D hard to call. V was trimmed by 0 bases and J by 9 bases, leaving 6 bases between them. This CDR3 has 12 amino acids. Per the germline V gene, CDR1 is KGHSH and CDR2 is LQKENI. The CDR3 DNA reads as TGTGCCAGCTCACCACCGCAAGGTGAGCAGTTCTTC. Its protein is CASSPPQGEQFF.

This chain's CDR3 is CASSLVAGWGTGELFF. Here the CDR3 DNA reads TGTGCCAGCAGCTTAGTAGCGGGATGGGGCACCGGGGAGCTGTTTTTT. J is TRBJ2-2 and V is TRBV7-2; 8 nucleotides align to TRBD2. The CDR3 consists of 16 residues. J lost 4 bases, V lost 1 base, and 5 bases had no gene match. Germline loops: CDR1 SGHTA, CDR2 FQGNSA.

The gene calls are TRBV12-3 or TRBV12-4 and TRBJ1-5, with no clear D. V was cut by 6 bases and J by 0 bases, with 21 bases left in between. CDR3 length equals 18 residues. DNA of the CDR3: TGTGCCAGCAGATTACGCGTTACGGCAGGATATAGCAATCAGCCCCAGCATTTT. Translated: CASRLRVTAGYSNQPQHF.

V is TRBV9 and J is TRBJ2-1; 13 bases are a match to TRBD2. The germline V gene has CDR1 SGDLS and CDR2 YYNGEE. Germline trimming cut 4 bases from V and 4 bases from J; bases unmatched to any gene: 5. The CDR3 is made up of 16 amino acids. The CDR3: CASSTGTSGKYNEQFF. For the CDR3, the DNA is TGTGCCAGCAGCACAGGGACTAGCGGGAAGTACAATGAGCAGTTCTTC. The full variable domain, completed using reference TRBV9 and TRBJ2-1, is DSGVTQTPKHLITATGQRVTLRCSPRSGDLSVYWYQQSLDQGLQFLIQYYNGEERAKGNILERFSAQQFPDLHSELNLSSLELGDSALYFCASSTGTSGKYNEQFFGPGTRLTVL.

This chain joins TRBV12-3 or TRBV12-4 and TRBJ1-2; unclear D gene. V was cut by 4 bases and J by 8 bases, with 14 bases left in between. The CDR3 consists of 13 residues. CDR3 bases: TGTGCCAGCAGTTCCTCGGGGAGAAGGGGCTACACCTTC. It translates to CASSSSGRRGYTF.

V is TRBV28 and J is TRBJ2-7; D possibly corresponds to TRBD1 (6 bases). The germline V gene encodes CDR1 MDHEN and CDR2 SYDVKM. Deletions cut 2 bases from V and 3 bases from J, with 14 bases between. This CDR3 is 15 amino acids long. CDR3 sequence (DNA): TGTGCCAGCAGTTTAACCGGGACAACTTACTACGAGCAGTACTTC. Its protein is CASSLTGTTYYEQYF. Filled out from reference TRBV28 and TRBJ2-7, the complete variable domain reads DVKVTQSSRYLVKRTGEKVFLECVQDMDHENMFWYRQDPGLGLRLIYFSYDVKMKEKGDIPEGYSVSREKKERFSLILESASTNQTSMYLCASSLTGTTYYEQYFGPGTRLTVT.

In this sample, this clonotype turned up a few times. The chain uses TRBV11-3 and TRBJ2-7; tentatively, D is TRBD1 (5 bases). Germline V gene data show CDR1 as SGHNT and CDR2 as YENEEA. V was pared by 6 bases and J by 1 base, with 10 bases between. The CDR3 length is 13 residues. Written as DNA, the CDR3 is TGTGCCAGCAGAAAAAGGGGTTCCTACGAGCAGTACTTC. Protein: CASRKRGSYEQYF. Complete variable domain (other parts from reference TRBV11-3 and TRBJ2-7): EAGVVQSPRYKIIEKKQPVAFWCNPISGHNTLYWYLQNLGQGPELLIRYENEEAVDDSQLPKDRFSAERLKGVDSTLKIQPAELGDSAVYLCASRKRGSYEQYFGPGTRLTVT.

The chain's CDR3 is CASSQDGSGQVGAFF. The CDR3 DNA follows: TGTGCCAGCAGCCAAGATGGGAGCGGCCAGGTCGGAGCTTTCTTT. The J gene is TRBJ1-1, the V gene TRBV3-1; no definite D call. The ends were cut back, 0 bases at V and 10 bases at J, with 18 bases in the middle. The CDR3 spans 15 residues. Per germline, CDR1 LGHDT and CDR2 YNNKEL (reference sequence).

J is TRBJ2-7 and V is TRBV3-1; no firm D call. Germline V lookup: CDR1 LGHDT, CDR2 YNNKEL (reference sequence). The CDR3 is 13 residues long. The V end lost 4 bases, the J end lost 1 base, and 8 bases lay between the germline ends. For the CDR3, the DNA is TGTGCCAGCAGCCCCAGGCAGTCCTACGAGCAGTACTTC. This gives the protein CASSPRQSYEQYF.

This chain links TRBV15 with TRBJ1-3; D unresolved. V was cut by 3 bases and J by 0 bases, with 15 bases left in between. The CDR3 sequence is 17 residues long. Germline CDR1 reads LNHNV; CDR2 reads YYDKDF (reference sequence). CDR3: CATSRARLQDSGNTIYF. The CDR3 DNA follows: TGTGCCACCAGCAGGGCGAGGCTTCAGGACTCTGGAAACACCATATATTTT.

Ten or more counts support this clonotype. The chain is built from TRBV4-3 and TRBJ2-3; maybe TRBD2 (6 bases). The CDR3 covers 15 residues. CDR1 is LGHNA, CDR2 YSLEER, per germline. Trimming took 0 bases from V and 0 from J, leaving 7 bases between them. The CDR3 DNA reads as TGCGCCAGCAGCCAAGATGGGACTAGCACAGATACGCAGTATTTT. Translation: CASSQDGTSTDTQYF.

This clonotype was counted only a few times. The gene calls are TRBV5-1 and TRBJ2-7, with TRBD2 as a possible D gene (5 bases). V dropped 0 bases and J dropped 5 bases, with 15 bases sitting between them. The CDR3 length is 15 residues. The V gene's germline CDR1 is SGHRS and CDR2 YFSETQ. CDR3 in DNA: TGCGCCAGCAGCTTGGGCGGGCGACTCCGGGACGAGCAGTACTTC. Translating it yields CASSLGGRLRDEQYF.

This clonotype was detected only a few times. The V gene is TRBV7-3, the J gene TRBJ2-1; tentative D call: TRBD1 (5 bases). V was clipped by 1 base and J by 1 base, with 8 bases between them. This CDR3 comprises 15 residues. The germline CDR1 and CDR2 sequences are SGHTA and FQGTGA. The CDR3 here is CASSLIPGSYNEQFF. The DNA for the CDR3 is TGTGCCAGCAGCTTAATCCCAGGGTCCTACAATGAGCAGTTCTTC.

This clonotype was seen repeatedly, ten times or more. The V gene is TRBV10-3, the J gene TRBJ2-2; D is ambiguous. V was shortened by 9 bases and J by 6 bases, with 14 bases between the two germline ends. Per germline, CDR1 ENHRY and CDR2 SYGVKD. The CDR3 length is 13 residues. CDR3 region: CAIRPPGAGELFF. CDR3 bases: TGTGCCATACGGCCCCCCGGAGCCGGGGAGCTGTTTTTT.

This clonotype was counted a few times. This chain uses TRBV5-1 with TRBJ2-1; D not certain. The CDR3 loop spans 12 amino acids. The germline gives CDR1 SGHRS, CDR2 YFSETQ. V gave up 0 bases and J gave up 15 bases, with 13 bases separating them. The CDR3 spells CASSLAIGDPFF. CDR3 bases: TGCGCCAGCAGCTTGGCCATAGGAGATCCGTTCTTC.

This clonotype has a handful of counts. The V and J genes are TRBV12-3 or TRBV12-4 and TRBJ1-2, with a tentative D call TRBD1 (5 bases). The CDR3 is made up of 16 amino acids. V was trimmed by 8 bases and J by 0 bases, leaving 19 bases between them. CDR3 DNA sequence: TGTGCCAGCCCCCGGGACGGGGGAACCCCTAACTATGGCTACACCTTC. Its translation: CASPRDGGTPNYGYTF.

The rearrangement joins TRBV15 to TRBJ2-7; 7 bases match TRBD2. The germline CDR1 and CDR2 sequences are LNHNV and YYDKDF (reference sequence). The CDR3 runs to 14 residues. The V segment lost 4 bases and the J segment 6 bases; nucleotides outside the gene matches: 9. CDR3 region: CATSTDRAGREQYF. The CDR3 nucleotides read TGTGCCACCAGCACTGACAGAGCGGGGCGCGAGCAGTACTTC.

V and J are TRBV10-3 and TRBJ2-7, with D perhaps TRBD2 (5 bases). The CDR3 length is 11 residues. Trimming left V 5 bases short and J 6 bases short, with 8 bases between. Germline CDR1 and CDR2: ENHRY and SYGVKD. This chain's CDR3 is CAISSRGEQYF. The CDR3 DNA follows: TGTGCCATCAGTAGCCGGGGCGAGCAGTACTTC.

The chain has TRBV7-2 and TRBJ2-3; D gene ambiguous. From germline, CDR1 is SGHTA and CDR2 FQGNSA. V lost 5 bases and J 8 bases, leaving 14 bases between the germline ends. The CDR3 contains 13 residues. CDR3 in DNA: TGTGCCAGCAGCCCTCGTCGACCGATTACGCAGTATTTT. Translating it yields CASSPRRPITQYF.

The chain has TRBV28 and TRBJ2-1, with 8 bases fitting TRBD1. V shed 5 bases, J shed 6 bases, and the junction held 15 bases outside the gene matches. The CDR3 contains 17 residues. CDR1 is MDHEN, CDR2 SYDVKM, per germline. The CDR3 is CASSDLAGTGTLNEQFF. DNA of the CDR3: TGTGCCAGCAGTGACCTAGCCGGGACAGGAACCCTCAATGAGCAGTTCTTC.

There are a few counts of this clonotype. CDR3 amino acids: CASATRAGANVLTF. As DNA, the CDR3 is TGTGCCAGCGCAACAAGGGCTGGGGCCAACGTCCTGACTTTC. The chain joins TRBV9 to TRBJ2-6; D gene unclear. The CDR3 is 14 residues long. V lost 7 bases and J 2 bases, leaving 10 bases between the germline ends. Germline V CDR1 and CDR2: SGDLS, YYNGEE.

This clonotype was found a few times. The rearrangement links TRBV12-3 or TRBV12-4 to TRBJ1-2; 10 bases are shared with TRBD1. The CDR3 has 15 amino acids. V dropped 6 bases and J dropped 7; count of bases not matched to a gene: 11. Here the CDR3 reads CASSWSGTGELGYTF. The DNA of the CDR3 is TGTGCCAGCAGCTGGAGCGGGACAGGGGAACTTGGCTACACCTTC.

This clonotype has a handful of counts. V gene TRBV7-2 combines with J gene TRBJ2-3; D not resolved. The CDR3 totals 15 residues. CDR1 and CDR2 (germline): SGHTA, FQGNSA. V shed 1 base and J shed 2 bases, with 10 bases lying between them. The CDR3 coding sequence is TGTGCCAGCAGCTTAGAGAGTTGGTTCACAGATACGCAGTATTTT. This codes for CASSLESWFTDTQYF. The complete variable domain, with remaining parts taken from reference TRBV7-2 and TRBJ2-3, reads GAGVSQSPSNKVTEKGKDVELRCDPISGHTALYWYRQSLGQGLEFLIYFQGNSAPDKSGLPSDRFSAERTGGSVSTLTIQRTQQEDSAVYLCASSLESWFTDTQYFGPGTRLTVL.

V usage is TRBV2 and J usage is TRBJ2-5; 9 nucleotides line up with TRBD2. V dropped 6 bases and J dropped 4; count of bases not matched to a gene: 3. This CDR3 region has 13 residues. Germline CDR1 and CDR2: SNHLY and FYNNEI. CDR3 amino acids: CASRLTSGETQYF. The DNA for the CDR3 is TGTGCCAGCAGACTGACTAGCGGAGAGACCCAGTACTTC.

This clonotype was seen more than once but under ten times. V and J are TRBV7-2 and TRBJ2-7; D is unclear. The V and J ends lost 5 bases and 2 bases respectively, with 13 bases between them. The CDR3 sequence is 14 residues long. Germline assignment: CDR1 SGHTA and CDR2 FQGNSA. The CDR3 spells CASSLRATPYEQYF. The CDR3 DNA sequence: TGTGCCAGCAGCCTTAGGGCGACCCCCTACGAGCAGTACTTC.

This clonotype was seen a few times. The CDR3 sequence: CASSQGPISNEQFF. DNA for the CDR3: TGCGCCAGCAGCCAGGGACCGATATCAAATGAGCAGTTCTTC. V and J are TRBV4-1 and TRBJ2-1, with D possibly called TRBD1 or TRBD2 (5 bases each). This CDR3 is 14 amino acids long. Germline values: CDR1 MGHRA, CDR2 YSYEKL. Trimming shortened V by 3 bases and J by 7 bases, and 13 bases separated the two germline ends.

The chain carries TRBV6-6 and TRBJ1-1, with D unresolved. Trimming took off 6 bases at V and 11 bases at J, with 19 bases between the two ends. CDR3 length: 13 residues. Germline V CDR1 and CDR2: MNHNY, SVGAGI (reference sequence). The CDR3 region has the DNA TGTGCCAGCAGCCTACGGGCAGGCGGGTTTGCTTTCTTT. It yields the protein CASSLRAGGFAFF.

In its sample, this clonotype was seen a few times. This chain uses TRBV28 with TRBJ2-7, with D possibly matching TRBD2 (5 bases). V dropped 5 bases and J dropped 3 bases, with 11 bases sitting between them. Germline CDR1 is MDHEN and CDR2 is SYDVKM. The CDR3 runs 13 residues. CDR3 amino acids: CASSQEVFYEQYF. CDR3 in DNA: TGTGCCAGCAGTCAGGAGGTTTTCTACGAGCAGTACTTC.

This chain's CDR3 is CASSVAQGHGYTF. The DNA of the CDR3 is TGTGCCAGCAGCGTTGCACAGGGCCATGGCTACACCTTC. This chain uses TRBV9 with TRBJ1-2; D is possibly TRBD1 (6 bases). V was cut by 2 bases and J by 6 bases, with 11 bases left in between. Per the germline V gene, CDR1 is SGDLS and CDR2 is YYNGEE. The CDR3 covers 13 residues.

This clonotype was seen a few times. This chain connects TRBV29-1 to TRBJ2-1; TRBD1 agrees at 9 bases. Germline CDR1 and CDR2: SQVTM and ANQGSEA. V shed 6 bases, J shed 8 bases, and the junction held 5 bases outside the gene matches. CDR3 length: 12 amino acids. The CDR3 loop is CSVGTGSDEQFF. The CDR3 nucleotides are TGCAGCGTGGGGACAGGGTCCGATGAGCAGTTCTTC.

The table lists this clonotype with a few counts. This chain links TRBV2 with TRBJ1-1; possibly TRBD1 for D (6 bases). There are 17 residues in the CDR3. CDR1 and CDR2 from the germline V gene are SNHLY and FYNNEI. Trimming cost V 2 bases and J 4 bases, with 20 bases left between them. The CDR3 DNA follows: TGTGCCAGCAGTGAACCGGTTCGGGGGAGAGGGGGCACTGAAGCTTTCTTT. Its protein product is CASSEPVRGRGGTEAFF.